The sequence of this T cell receptor (beta chain) was determined in a study of blood T cell repertoires in COVID-19. On the study more broadly: Specimens from acute and convalescent COVID-19 originated in the United States, Italy and Spain. PBMCs, B-cell-depleted T cells, or T cells were the source of the cDNA or gDNA that made up the material.

In the source study's methods: Using reference gene primer amplification, nucleated cell counts were estimated. Here immunoSEQ multiplex PCR was the method, and the copy in TCRdb shows in-frame clones only, minus some. V and J calls plus clone size are reproduced from that table; the DNA served to infer D and trimming. This table holds about 190,000 clones, 75% to 90% found once. The sequenced material came from peripheral blood. The TCR was taken from a man between 60 and 75 years old with acute or convalescent COVID-19.

CDR3 loop: CASSPAVGGVYEQYF. DNA of the CDR3: TGTGCCAGCAGTCCCGCCGTTGGGGGGGTCTACGAGCAGTACTTC. The V call is TRBV27, the J call TRBJ2-7, with TRBD2 matching over 7 bases. This CDR3 is 15 amino acids long. Trimming at V came to 5 bases and at J to 3 bases, leaving 10 bases not matched to a gene. From germline, CDR1 is MNHEY and CDR2 SMNVEV (reference sequence).